These 17 T cell receptor beta chains were sequenced from one sample in a study of cytomegalovirus exposure and HLA in healthy donors. The PCR ran on 60 Vbeta and 13 Jbeta primers. Here immunoSEQ multiplex PCR was the method, and the copy in TCRdb shows in-frame clones only, minus some. The top ten hold around 2.5% of the sample, which has 110,000 or so clones, 82% seen once. Specimen: PBMCs. These receptors were collected from a woman between 18 and 29 years old in good health and CMV-seronegative.

This clone occurred once. CDR3 nucleotide sequence: TGTGCCAGCAGCCGGGGGCAGGGCGGGGGAAGCAATCAGCCCCAGCATTTT. Translation gives CASSRGQGGGSNQPQHF. J is TRBJ1-5 and V is TRBV11-2; weak D call: TRBD1 (6 bases). V was trimmed by 5 bases and J by 1 base, leaving 18 bases between them. The CDR3 length is 17 residues. The germline V gene encodes CDR1 SGHAT and CDR2 FQNNGV.

This chain connects TRBV6-1 to TRBJ2-5; 9 bases line up with TRBD2. The DNA end lines up better with TRBJ2-7; the J call may be wrong. The CDR3 loop spans 15 amino acids. Germline V gene sequence: CDR1 MNHNS, CDR2 SASEGT. The CDR3 loop reads CASSEAAGGSYEQYF. For the CDR3, the DNA is TGTGCCAGCAGTGAAGCGGCGGGAGGGTCCTACGAGCAGTACTTC.

The gene calls are TRBV14 and TRBJ1-1, with TRBD1 as a possible D gene (5 bases). The CDR3 sequence is 16 residues long. Germline assignment: CDR1 SGHDN and CDR2 FVKESK. Trimming cost V 4 bases and J 3 bases, with 18 bases left between them. The CDR3 here is CASSPWSFGGDTEAFF. CDR3 sequence (DNA): TGTGCCAGCAGCCCCTGGTCCTTCGGGGGGGACACTGAAGCTTTCTTT.

The V and J genes are TRBV19 and TRBJ1-1; D remains unclear. Germline CDR1 is LNHDA and CDR2 is SQIVND (reference sequence). The CDR3 spans 15 residues. Trimming stripped 3 bases from V and 1 base from J, with 12 bases between. CDR3 loop: CASSIYRTGNTEAFF. The CDR3 bases are TGTGCCAGTAGTATTTATAGGACTGGGAACACTGAAGCTTTCTTT.

The chain couples TRBV28 to TRBJ2-3; 7 nucleotides match TRBD1. The CDR3 covers 13 residues. Germline values: CDR1 MDHEN, CDR2 SYDVKM. J was trimmed by 0 bases and V by 8 bases; bases with no gene match: 2. The CDR3 reads CASRDRSTDTQYF. The CDR3 DNA is TGTGCCAGCCGGGACAGAAGCACAGATACGCAGTATTTT.

This clone was counted only a few times. This chain joins TRBV5-1 and TRBJ1-2; no definite D call. V was trimmed by 1 base and J by 6 bases, leaving 10 bases between them. The germline CDR1 and CDR2 sequences are SGHRS and YFSETQ. The CDR3 is made up of 13 amino acids. The CDR3 spells CASSLTTGNGYTF. The CDR3 DNA sequence: TGCGCCAGCAGCTTGACGACGGGAAATGGCTACACCTTC.

The chain links TRBV19 to TRBJ2-3; 7 positions match TRBD2. Germline values: CDR1 LNHDA, CDR2 SQIVND (reference sequence). This CDR3 contains 17 residues. The V segment lost 6 bases and the J segment 1 base; nucleotides outside the gene matches: 13. The chain's CDR3 is CASRPSPGGGGTDTQYF. Here the CDR3 DNA reads TGTGCCAGTAGACCCTCGCCGGGCGGGGGTGGCACAGATACGCAGTATTTT.

This clone was observed a single time. J is TRBJ2-6 and V is TRBV30; D unresolved. The V and J ends lost 0 bases and 1 base respectively, with 4 bases between them. This CDR3 has 14 amino acids. Germline CDR1 reads GTSNPN; CDR2 reads SVGIG (reference sequence). The CDR3 nucleotides read TGTGCCTGGAGTGTCGGGTCTGGGGCCAACGTCCTGACTTTC. This sequence encodes CAWSVGSGANVLTF.

CDR3 region: CASSPGGVSTDTQYF. The CDR3, as DNA: TGCGCCAGCAGCCCAGGGGGCGTGAGCACAGATACGCAGTATTTT. The chain couples TRBV5-1 to TRBJ2-3, with 8 bases fitting TRBD1. V shed 4 bases, J shed 0 bases, and the junction held 4 bases outside the gene matches. The germline V gene has CDR1 SGHRS and CDR2 YFSETQ. This CDR3 contains 15 residues.

This clone is a singleton in its sample. The chain's CDR3 is CASSLDRMRGEQFF. CDR3 in DNA: TGTGCCAGCAGCTTAGATAGAATGCGGGGTGAGCAGTTCTTC. V usage is TRBV11-2 and J usage is TRBJ2-1, with a possible D match to TRBD2 (6 bases). V was pared by 0 bases and J by 9 bases, with 12 bases between. This CDR3 contains 14 residues. Looked up from germline, CDR1 is SGHAT and CDR2 is FQNNGV.

As to this clone: Other nucleotide sequences from this sample produce the same CDR3. This sequence joins TRBV5-4 and TRBJ2-7; 9 bases align to TRBD2. J lost 2 bases, V lost 4 bases, and 7 bases had no gene match. Looked up from germline, CDR1 is SGHNT and CDR2 is YYREEE (reference sequence). This CDR3 has 15 amino acids. The CDR3 loop reads CASSQGLAGPYEQYF. CDR3 sequence (DNA): TGTGCCAGCAGCCAGGGGCTAGCGGGACCCTACGAGCAGTACTTC.

The chain employs TRBV5-1 and TRBJ2-7; the D gene is possibly TRBD2 (5 bases). The CDR3 has 12 residues. Germline CDR1 SGHRS, CDR2 YFSETQ. Trimming pared 4 bases from V and 3 bases from J, leaving 8 bases between. The CDR3 reads CASSPGIYEQYF. The CDR3 DNA sequence: TGCGCCAGCAGCCCCGGGATCTACGAGCAGTACTTC.

The chain recombines TRBV4-1 with TRBJ2-2; TRBD2 agrees at 9 bases. The germline V gene encodes CDR1 MGHRA and CDR2 YSYEKL. The CDR3 extends over 19 amino acids. V lost 1 base and J lost 1; bases outside the gene matches: 10. The CDR3 DNA sequence: TGCGCCAGCAGCCAAGTATTATCCGGACTAGCGCTGAACACCGGGGAGCTGTTTTTT. It translates to CASSQVLSGLALNTGELFF.

Notes on this clone: The CDR3 end shows no conserved phenylalanine or tryptophan, and so a read error is likely. The limits of the CDR3 on the DNA are not certain, so only TCRdb's listed CDR3 is given. The V gene is TRBV7-2, the J gene TRBJ1-6. CDR1 SGHTA and CDR2 FQGNSA come from the germline V gene. The CDR3 spans 10 residues, counting both ends. This CDR3 is CASSLVAGGS.

This chain's CDR3 is CASSETGWDQPQHF. CDR3 nucleotide sequence: TGTGCCAGCAGTGAGACAGGGTGGGATCAGCCCCAGCATTTT. The V call is TRBV6-1, the J call TRBJ1-5, with 7 nucleotides matching TRBD1. This CDR3 has 14 amino acids. Germline trimming cut 3 bases from V and 5 bases from J; bases unmatched to any gene: 4. Germline loops: CDR1 MNHNS, CDR2 SASEGT.

This chain links TRBV28 with TRBJ1-2; D is unresolved. The V and J ends lost 3 bases and 7 bases respectively, with 9 bases between them. Germline CDR1 is MDHEN and CDR2 is SYDVKM. This CDR3 is built from 12 residues. CDR3 region: CASSLAAGGYTF. For the CDR3, the DNA is TGTGCCAGCAGTTTGGCGGCCGGTGGCTACACCTTC.

A single count supports this clone. V is TRBV11-2 and J is TRBJ1-1; D uncertain. Germline V gives CDR1 SGHAT, CDR2 FQNNGV. Deletions cut 2 bases from V and 1 base from J, with 8 bases between. The CDR3 loop spans 14 amino acids. For the CDR3, the DNA is TGTGCCAGCAGCTTATCCACGGGGAACACTGAAGCTTTCTTT. Its translation is CASSLSTGNTEAFF. Using reference TRBV11-2 and TRBJ1-1 for the parts outside the CDR3, the full variable domain is EAGVAQSPRYKIIEKRQSVAFWCNPISGHATLYWYQQILGQGPKLLIQFQNNGVVDDSQLPKDRFSAERLKGVDSTLKIQPAKLEDSAVYLCASSLSTGNTEAFFGQGTRLTVV.